This is a list of T cell receptor beta chains from one sample in a study of post-analysis software for immune sequencing data. TCRdb re-analysed the PCR reads in MiXCR, keeping a single row per CDR3 protein. The table has about 430,000 distinct CDR3 sequences, 30% to 40% seen once. Source material: blood. The source of these receptors is a girl aged 2-10 years with multiple sclerosis. Both conserved end residues are part of each CDR3. D genes are given only for firm matches. The size field is filled for only some rows; it gives once, few, many or a size class.

CDR3nt | CDR3aa | j_gene | abundance | v_gene | d_gene
TGCGCCAGCAGCCAAGAGGGTGCGCCGGAAGAGACCCAGTACTTC | CASSQEGAPEETQYF | TRBJ2-5 | NA | TRBV4-1 | NA
TGCGCCAGCAGTCGACGGGACTATGGCTACACCTTC | CASSRRDYGYTF | TRBJ1-2 | NA | TRBV10-2 | NA
TGTGCCAGCAGCCGTCATTCGCTGGCCGGGGCCAACGTCCTGACTTTC | CASSRHSLAGANVLTF | TRBJ2-6 | NA | TRBV12-3/TRBV12-4 | NA
TGTGCCAGCAGCGCCCTAGCGGGAGGATCCTACAATGAGCAGTTCTTC | CASSALAGGSYNEQFF | TRBJ2-1 | few | TRBV6-1 | TRBD2
TGTGCCAGCAGTTTTGGGGCGGGAGGACCTTACAATGAGCAGTTCTTC | CASSFGAGGPYNEQFF | TRBJ2-1 | few | TRBV6-2/TRBV6-3 | TRBD2
TGTGCCAGCAGCCCCGCCGGACAGGGAGGATACACCGGGGAGCTGTTTTTT | CASSPAGQGGYTGELFF | TRBJ2-2 | few | TRBV7-6 | TRBD1
TGTGCCAGCAGTTTAGCGGGGTACAATGCCGACCACAATGAGCAGTTCTTC | CASSLAGYNADHNEQFF | TRBJ2-1 | NA | TRBV12-3/TRBV12-4 | NA
TGCGCCAGCAGCCAAAGGGAGGGGAGATCTGGGGCCAACGTCCTGACTTTC | CASSQREGRSGANVLTF | TRBJ2-6 | NA | TRBV4-1 | TRBD2
TGTGCCAGCAGCCATGGCAGAAACTATGGCTACACCTTC | CASSHGRNYGYTF | TRBJ1-2 | NA | TRBV3-1 | NA
TGCGCCAGCAGCCAAGCTCCGGGACAGTCCTACGAGCAGTACTTC | CASSQAPGQSYEQYF | TRBJ2-7 | once | TRBV4-1 | TRBD1
TGTGCCAGCAGCCCTCGGACTAGAGGGATTCAACTAAACAATGAGCAGTTCTTC | CASSPRTRGIQLNNEQFF | TRBJ2-1 | once | TRBV7-9 | TRBD2
TGCGCCAGCAGCCAAGAACTAGTTGGTATTGTGGAGACCCAGTACTTC | CASSQELVGIVETQYF | TRBJ2-5 | few | TRBV4-1 | NA
TGTGCTAGCAGCCAGAGTCCATCCTACGAGCAGTACTTC | CASSQSPSYEQYF | TRBJ2-7 | few | TRBV7-7 | NA
TGTGCCAGCAGCATGTTAGCGGGGGGGAGGGTGAATGAGCAGTTCTTC | CASSMLAGGRVNEQFF | TRBJ2-1 | NA | TRBV7-3 | TRBD2
TGTGCCATCAGTCCTACAGGTTCCGGGCCCTCTAACTATGGCTACACCTTC | CAISPTGSGPSNYGYTF | TRBJ1-2 | few | TRBV10-3 | NA
TGTGCCAGCAGTGAATATCGCGCCAGCTTGGAGACCCAGTACTTC | CASSEYRASLETQYF | TRBJ2-5 | few | TRBV25-1 | NA
TGTGCCACCAGCAGCGTGAGCCTGGACAGGGAAGGGAGCTATGGCTACACCTTC | CATSSVSLDREGSYGYTF | TRBJ1-2 | NA | TRBV15 | TRBD1
TGTGCCAGCAGCCCCGGACAGGTCTGGGATCAGCCCCAGCATTTT | CASSPGQVWDQPQHF | TRBJ1-5 | NA | TRBV3-1 | TRBD1
TGTGCCATAGGCGCTCAAGAGACCCAGTACTTC | CAIGAQETQYF | TRBJ2-5 | NA | TRBV28 | NA
TGTGCCAGCAGTGGGGCCGAGGGGACCCAGTACTTC | CASSGAEGTQYF | TRBJ2-5 | NA | TRBV27 | NA
TGCGCCAGCAGCGGAGGGACAGGGCCGTCTAATTCACCCCTCCACTTT | CASSGGTGPSNSPLHF | TRBJ1-6 | NA | TRBV5-1 | TRBD1
TGTGCCAGCAGCTTCCAGGGGGGGGGCTCCTACGAGCAGTACTTC | CASSFQGGGSYEQYF | TRBJ2-7 | NA | TRBV5-5 | NA
TGTGCCAGCAGCCTCCGTACGGGACCAACGCAGCCCCAGCATTTT | CASSLRTGPTQPQHF | TRBJ1-5 | few | TRBV4-2 | NA
TGTGCCAGCAGTTTTCAACTAGCGGAACTTTCCTACGAGCAGTACTTC | CASSFQLAELSYEQYF | TRBJ2-7 | NA | TRBV28 | TRBD2
TGTGCCAGCTCCCGGGTTCGCAATCAGCCCCAGCATTTT | CASSRVRNQPQHF | TRBJ1-5 | NA | TRBV2 | NA
TGCAGTGCTAGATTGGGCAGGGGGTCTGATACGCAGTATTTT | CSARLGRGSDTQYF | TRBJ2-3 | few | TRBV20-1 | TRBD1
TGTGCCAGCAGCTTAGGACCAGAGGAGGGGCAGCCCCAGCATTTT | CASSLGPEEGQPQHF | TRBJ1-5 | few | TRBV7-8 | NA
TGTGCCAGCCTGCGGGCCTCCAGAGGAGGTACTGAAGCTTTCTTT | CASLRASRGGTEAFF | TRBJ1-1 | NA | TRBV6-1 | NA
TGCGCCAGCAGGACAGGGGCCCAACTTACTACGCAGTATTTT | CASRTGAQLTTQYF | TRBJ2-3 | few | TRBV5-1 | TRBD1
TGTGCCAGTAGTTCTTCTCCCACAGGGTACAACGAGCAGTACTTC | CASSSSPTGYNEQYF | TRBJ2-7 | NA | TRBV19 | NA
TGCAGCGTCGGGCAGGGGAACGAGCAGTACTTC | CSVGQGNEQYF | TRBJ2-7 | NA | TRBV29-1 | NA
TGTGCCAGCAGCTTAGTGACTAAGCGCGCGGGAGGCCCAGATACGCAGTATTTT | CASSLVTKRAGGPDTQYF | TRBJ2-3 | NA | TRBV7-2 | TRBD2
TGTGCCATCAGCGGTCCGGGACAGCTTTCCTCTGGGGCCAACGTCCTGACTTTC | CAISGPGQLSSGANVLTF | TRBJ2-6 | NA | TRBV10-3 | TRBD1
TGTGCCAGCAGCTTAGGGCTAGCGGATTACGAGCAGTACTTC | CASSLGLADYEQYF | TRBJ2-7 | few | TRBV7-9 | TRBD2
TGTGCCAGCAGTGATTCACAGGGAGTGGACGAGCAGTACTTC | CASSDSQGVDEQYF | TRBJ2-7 | NA | TRBV6-1 | NA
TGTGCCAGCAGTCTCACAGTTTTAGGCACTAACTATGGCTACACCTTC | CASSLTVLGTNYGYTF | TRBJ1-2 | NA | TRBV6-5 | NA
TGTGCCATAGGACAGCAGAACACTGAAGCTTTCTTT | CAIGQQNTEAFF | TRBJ1-1 | few | TRBV10-3 | NA
TGCGCCAGCAGCCAAGGCGGGCTCTACAATGAGCAGTTCTTC | CASSQGGLYNEQFF | TRBJ2-1 | NA | TRBV4-3 | NA
TGTGCCAGCAGAAATATCGGGGGTTTGGAGACCCAGTACTTC | CASRNIGGLETQYF | TRBJ2-5 | once | TRBV28 | NA
TGTGCCAGCAGTTACAGAAATAGCAATCAGCCCCAGCATTTT | CASSYRNSNQPQHF | TRBJ1-5 | NA | TRBV6-2/TRBV6-3 | NA
TGCGCCGGCAGTGATAAAGGGGCGGCTAGCACAGATACGCAGTATTTT | CAGSDKGAASTDTQYF | TRBJ2-3 | NA | TRBV10-1 | NA
TGCAGCGTAACACTAAGCTCCTACGAGCAGTACTTC | CSVTLSSYEQYF | TRBJ2-7 | many | TRBV29-1 | NA
TGCAGCGTTGAAGATCGTAGCGAGTCCACAGATACGCAGTATTTT | CSVEDRSESTDTQYF | TRBJ2-3 | few | TRBV29-1 | NA
TGTGCCAGCAGCCAACATCTAAGAGGGTTACTGGCGGGAGGGCGACAGGGTGGGAACATTCAGTACTTC | CASSQHLRGLLAGGRQGGNIQYF | TRBJ2-4 | NA | TRBV13 | TRBD2
TGTGCCAGCAGTTCTGCCGGGACCGCAGAGCGGGATACGCAGTATTTT | CASSSAGTAERDTQYF | TRBJ2-3 | few | TRBV7-9 | NA
TGTGCCAGCAGTTTTGGCGTTTCTATCGAGCAGTACTTC | CASSFGVSIEQYF | TRBJ2-7 | many | TRBV12-3/TRBV12-4 | NA
TGCAGTGCTAGAGATCATTCGGGGCCGGGGACTGAAGCTTTCTTT | CSARDHSGPGTEAFF | TRBJ1-1 | NA | TRBV20-1 | NA
TGCGCCAGCAGCTTGGGGGACGTTTCTAATCAGCCCCAGCATTTT | CASSLGDVSNQPQHF | TRBJ1-5 | few | TRBV5-1 | NA
TGCAGTGCCATACCTAGCGGGGGCTACAATGAGCAGTTCTTC | CSAIPSGGYNEQFF | TRBJ2-1 | few | TRBV20-1 | TRBD2
TGTGCCAGCAGTGGCTTCAATCAGCCCCAGCATTTT | CASSGFNQPQHF | TRBJ1-5 | few | TRBV2 | NA
TGTGCCATCAGTGGCGGGGGGACCTCCTACGAGCAGTACTTC | CAISGGGTSYEQYF | TRBJ2-7 | few | TRBV10-3 | TRBD2
TGTGCCGGCAGCACCGGGACAGTCATAGCCAAAAACATTCAGTACTTC | CAGSTGTVIAKNIQYF | TRBJ2-4 | NA | TRBV7-2 | TRBD1
TGTGCCAGCTTGGCAGGGGCTATGATCTACAATGAGCAGTTCTTC | CASLAGAMIYNEQFF | TRBJ2-1 | NA | TRBV6-2/TRBV6-3 | NA
TGTGCCAGCTCACCACCAGGATACACCCAAGAGACCCAGTACTTC | CASSPPGYTQETQYF | TRBJ2-5 | NA | TRBV18 | NA
TGTGCCAGCAGCCAAGAGGGACTAGCTGCTAATAATGAGCAGTTCTTC | CASSQEGLAANNEQFF | TRBJ2-1 | NA | TRBV4-2 | TRBD2